The 18 T cell receptor beta chains given below trace back to one sample, sequenced in a study of Graves' ophthalmopathy and Graves' hyperthyroidism (dated by TCRdb to the late 2010s). Sequencing took place on an Illumina HiSeq 2000. For repertoire sequencing, TCR beta CDR3 regions were amplified from RNA transcripts. HTBI primers and the Qiagen OneStep RT-PCR kit were used in a first-round RT-PCR, which was followed by a second-round multiplex PCR, size selection and purification. TCRdb reprocessed the public reads (quality trimming at Q25 with fastp, clone calling with MiXCR) and kept in-frame beta chains. Every entry covers one CDR3 protein and lists the most common genes and DNA from its rows. In all, the sample holds a few hundred thousand distinct CDR3 sequences, and about 16% of those were seen once. The top ten clonotypes cover 1.5% to 2% of the sample. Sequenced: peripheral blood. All receptors come from a young woman with Graves' ophthalmopathy. Donor details come from another sample of the same person, matched by shared clones.

This clonotype occurred many times. CDR3 sequence reads: CASSYDRTSPLHF. The DNA of the CDR3 is TGTGCCAGCAGTTACGACCGGACTTCACCCCTCCACTTT. This sequence joins TRBV6-2 or TRBV6-3 and TRBJ1-6; D remains unclear. Germline V gene lookup returns CDR1 MNHEY and CDR2 SVGEGT. The CDR3 covers 13 residues. Trimming pared 2 bases from V and 9 bases from J, leaving 8 bases between.

This chain connects TRBV12-3 or TRBV12-4 to TRBJ1-5; no clear D. Trimming removed 6 bases from V and 1 base from J, with 13 bases in between. The CDR3 runs to 15 residues. The CDR3, as DNA: TGTGCCAGCAGCTTACTACCGGGAAGCAATCAGCCCCAGCATTTT. This translates into CASSLLPGSNQPQHF.

The gene calls are TRBV27 and TRBJ1-5; 9 bases fit TRBD1. This CDR3 has 17 amino acids. V shed 8 bases and J 2 bases; nucleotides not matched to a gene: 13. Germline loops: CDR1 MNHEY, CDR2 SMNVEV (reference sequence). In DNA, the CDR3 is TGTGCCAGCGGGGGGAGGGGGGACAGGGCAGGCAATCAGCCCCAGCATTTT. Amino acids: CASGGRGDRAGNQPQHF.

This clonotype was found many times. The chain combines TRBV6-5 with TRBJ1-5; TRBD1 is a possible D gene (5 bases). Germline CDR1 is MNHEY and CDR2 is SVGAGI. V was pared by 2 bases and J by 2 bases, with 13 bases between. The length of the CDR3 is 16 residues. The CDR3 nucleotides read TGTGCCAGCAGTTACGGGGCGGACAATGGCAATCAGCCCCAGCATTTT. Translation gives CASSYGADNGNQPQHF.

This clonotype has ten or more counts. V usage is TRBV6-2 or TRBV6-3 and J usage is TRBJ1-5; D is unresolved. The CDR3 is made up of 14 amino acids. Germline CDR1 reads MNHEY; CDR2 reads SVGEGT. Deletions cut 2 bases from V and 4 bases from J, with 9 bases between. The chain's CDR3 is CASSYIRRNQPQHF. CDR3 sequence (DNA): TGTGCCAGCAGTTACATAAGGAGAAATCAGCCCCAGCATTTT.

The chain is built from TRBV5-1 and TRBJ2-5; TRBD2 matches at 7 bases. The CDR3 spans 16 residues. Germline values: CDR1 SGHRS, CDR2 YFSETQ. With 3 bases clipped from V and 1 base from J, the junction kept 9 bases outside the gene matches. The CDR3 here is CASSSGGWSGQETQYF. For the CDR3, the DNA is TGCGCCAGCAGCTCGGGGGGATGGTCAGGCCAAGAGACCCAGTACTTC.

This clonotype was recorded many times. The J gene is TRBJ2-7, the V gene TRBV5-1; 15 bases fit TRBD2. Germline trimming cut 4 bases from V and 8 bases from J; bases unmatched to any gene: 4. This CDR3 is built from 14 residues. CDR1 is SGHRS and CDR2 is YFSETQ in the germline V gene. The CDR3 DNA sequence: TGCGCCAGCAGCCAGGGACTAGCGGGGGGCAAGCAGTACTTC. Protein: CASSQGLAGGKQYF.

This clonotype was seen ten or more times. This chain's CDR3 is CSARSGQETQYF. In DNA form, the CDR3 reads TGCAGTGCTAGGTCCGGCCAAGAGACCCAGTACTTC. The V gene is TRBV20-1, the J gene TRBJ2-5, with D unresolved. Trimming removed 3 bases from V and 1 base from J, with 6 bases in between. CDR3 length: 12 residues. Germline-derived CDR1 and CDR2 are DFQATT and SNEGSKA (reference sequence).

This clonotype was detected ten times or more. The V gene is TRBV20-1, the J gene TRBJ2-7, with 10 bases matching TRBD2. The J segment lost 1 base and the V segment lost 7 bases, leaving 4 bases of the junction unmatched. Germline V CDR1 and CDR2: DFQATT, SNEGSKA (reference sequence). The CDR3 is 13 residues long. Written as DNA, the CDR3 is TGCAGTGGCTTAGCGGGAGGATCCTACGAGCAGTACTTC. This sequence encodes CSGLAGGSYEQYF.

This clonotype was counted at least ten times. This chain joins TRBV4-1 and TRBJ2-7; 7 bases are a match to TRBD2. The CDR3 runs 17 residues. With 1 base clipped from V and 3 bases from J, the junction kept 12 bases outside the gene matches. Germline V CDR1 and CDR2: MGHRA, YSYEKL. In DNA form, the CDR3 reads TGCGCCAGCAGCCAAGCGTCTACGGGGACTAATTTCTACGAGCAGTACTTC. It translates to CASSQASTGTNFYEQYF.

Many counts were recorded for this clonotype. The rearrangement links TRBV15 to TRBJ2-7; TRBD2 aligns across 8 bases. Germline V gives CDR1 LNHNV, CDR2 YYDKDF (reference sequence). There are 13 residues in the CDR3. The junction had 0 bases not matched to a gene; V was cut back by 3 bases and J by 2 bases. CDR3 coding DNA: TGTGCCACCAGCAGTAGCGGGACCTACGAGCAGTACTTC. As protein: CATSSSGTYEQYF.

This clonotype was counted many times. V and J are TRBV29-1 and TRBJ2-2; perhaps D is TRBD1 or TRBD2 (5 bases each). The CDR3 loop spans 15 amino acids. The ends were cut back, 5 bases at V and 4 bases at J, with 17 bases in the middle. The germline CDR1 and CDR2 sequences are SQVTM and ANQGSEA. The CDR3 bases are TGCAGCGTTCCGGGACCGCTGCTGGTCACCGGGGAGCTGTTTTTT. Protein product: CSVPGPLLVTGELFF.

This clonotype was seen many times. The chain combines TRBV6-1 with TRBJ2-2; tentatively, D is TRBD1 (5 bases). The CDR3 totals 14 residues. Germline values: CDR1 MNHNS, CDR2 SASEGT. The V end was cut by 3 bases, the J end by 6 bases, with 11 bases between. CDR3 residues: CASSEDTGPGELFF. CDR3 sequence (DNA): TGTGCCAGCAGTGAGGACACTGGCCCCGGGGAGCTGTTTTTT.

Remarks on this clonotype: Being one base from a much bigger clone, this may be a read error. CDR3 nucleotides: TGTGCCGGCAGTAACAGGGGTTCCCCCTACGAGCAGTACTTC. This gives the protein CAGSNRGSPYEQYF. This rearrangement joins TRBV28 to TRBJ2-7, with TRBD1 identical over 7 bases. Germline values: CDR1 MDHEN, CDR2 SYDVKM. The CDR3 is made up of 14 amino acids.

CDR3 residues: CASSSFGPYGYTF. CDR3 coding DNA: TGTGCCAGCAGTTCATTTGGCCCCTATGGCTACACCTTC. The chain carries TRBV6-5 and TRBJ1-2; no reliable D call. This CDR3 is built from 13 residues. CDR1 and CDR2 from the germline V gene are MNHEY and SVGAGI. The germline V and J ends were trimmed by 4 bases and 4 bases, with 10 bases remaining between them.

This clonotype was observed at least ten times. DNA for the CDR3: TGTGCCAGCAGTTACGAGGCTAGCGACCAAGAGACCCAGTACTTC. Translation gives CASSYEASDQETQYF. The J gene is TRBJ2-5, the V gene TRBV6-2 or TRBV6-3; D is possibly TRBD2 (6 bases). This CDR3 spans 15 amino acids. CDR1 and CDR2 (germline): MNHEY, SVGEGT. V lost 2 bases to trimming and J lost 0 bases, with 10 bases between them.

The V call is TRBV2, the J call TRBJ1-1; D may be TRBD1 (5 bases). CDR1 SNHLY and CDR2 FYNNEI come from the germline V gene. V was shortened by 5 bases and J by 4 bases, with 14 bases between the two germline ends. The CDR3 consists of 14 residues. The CDR3 is CASSYRGQITEAFF. Here the CDR3 DNA reads TGTGCCAGCAGTTACCGGGGCCAAATCACTGAAGCTTTCTTT.

There are many counts of this clonotype. The V gene is TRBV30, the J gene TRBJ1-1; 9 positions agree with TRBD1. Germline V gives CDR1 GTSNPN, CDR2 SVGIG (reference sequence). The CDR3 sequence is 14 residues long. V was pared by 2 bases and J by 8 bases, with 9 bases of the junction left unmatched. CDR3 in amino acids: CAWSSGTGRKEAFF. DNA for the CDR3: TGTGCCTGGAGTTCCGGGACAGGGCGTAAGGAAGCTTTCTTT.